A single sample is the source of the 22 T cell receptor beta chains below, sequenced in a study of stem cell transplantation in POMP-related autoinflammatory disease. Libraries were prepared by immunoSEQ multiplex PCR; TCRdb keeps only in-frame clonotypes and omits some of them. The sample lists some 68,000 clones, roughly 90% occurring once. This specimen consisted of CD4+ T cells from PBMCs, obtained after stem cell transplantation. The receptors shown here come from a human patient with POMP-related autoinflammation and immune dysregulation (PRAID). Some T cells may be graft donor cells.

This rearrangement joins TRBV2 to TRBJ1-3; D is undetermined. The CDR3 extends over 16 amino acids. V lost 0 bases and J lost 0, with 9 bases in between. Germline assignment: CDR1 SNHLY and CDR2 FYNNEI. CDR3 protein: CASSEAPVFSGNTIYF. The CDR3 DNA follows: TGTGCCAGCAGTGAAGCCCCCGTTTTCTCTGGAAACACCATATATTTT.

This sequence joins TRBV6-6 and TRBJ1-5, with D possibly matching TRBD1 (6 bases). V lost 5 bases and J lost 0, with 14 bases in between. Looked up from germline, CDR1 is MNHNY and CDR2 is SVGAGI (reference sequence). This CDR3 has 16 residues. CDR3 amino acids: CASSPGQFYSNQPQHF. The CDR3 nucleotides read TGTGCCAGCAGTCCCGGACAGTTTTATAGCAATCAGCCCCAGCATTTT.

This chain connects TRBV19 to TRBJ2-1; D remains ambiguous. V lost 7 bases, J lost 6 bases, and 19 bases lay in between. Germline CDR1 is LNHDA and CDR2 is SQIVND (reference sequence). CDR3 length equals 15 residues. The DNA of the CDR3 is TGTGCCAGTACCTCGATTGAGGACCCTGGCAATGAGCAGTTCTTC. Encoded protein: CASTSIEDPGNEQFF.

The chain links TRBV10-3 to TRBJ1-2, with a tentative D call TRBD1 (5 bases). The V gene lost 2 bases and the J gene lost 2 bases, with 6 bases spanning the gap. Germline assignment: CDR1 ENHRY and CDR2 SYGVKD. The CDR3 consists of 13 residues. CDR3 residues: CAISERTNYGYTF. Written as DNA, the CDR3 is TGTGCCATCAGTGAGAGGACAAACTATGGCTACACCTTC.

The chain combines TRBV2 with TRBJ1-1, with a possible D match to TRBD1 (6 bases). Germline CDR1 SNHLY, CDR2 FYNNEI. The V end lost 7 bases, the J end lost 4 bases, and 16 bases lay between the germline ends. The CDR3 is made up of 14 amino acids. CDR3 amino acids: CASTLGRGGTEAFF. CDR3 DNA sequence: TGTGCCAGCACCTTGGGCAGGGGCGGCACTGAAGCTTTCTTT.

The V and J genes are TRBV5-1 and TRBJ1-2; 10 positions match TRBD1. Trimming removed 3 bases from V and 6 bases from J; junction bases left unmatched: 8. This CDR3 has 15 residues. Germline CDR1 reads SGHRS; CDR2 reads YFSETQ. CDR3 loop: CASSSGQGPFHGYTF. CDR3 DNA: TGCGCCAGCAGCTCGGGACAGGGGCCTTTTCATGGCTACACCTTC. The entire variable domain, with the rest obtained from reference TRBV5-1 and TRBJ1-2, is as follows: KAGVTQTPRYLIKTRGQQVTLSCSPISGHRSVSWYQQTPGQGLQFLFEYFSETQRNKGNFPGRFSGRQFSNSRSEMNVSTLELGDSALYLCASSSGQGPFHGYTFGSGTRLTVV.

V usage is TRBV5-1 and J usage is TRBJ2-2; possible D gene TRBD1, 6 bases. This CDR3 has 13 amino acids. With 4 bases removed from V and 7 bases from J, the gap between germline ends came to 11 bases. CDR1 and CDR2 (germline): SGHRS, YFSETQ. CDR3 nucleotides: TGCGCCAGCAGCGGGCAGGGGATCGGGGAGCTGTTTTTT. Amino acid sequence: CASSGQGIGELFF.

V gene TRBV6-1 combines with J gene TRBJ2-7; D not resolved. This CDR3 is built from 12 residues. CDR1 and CDR2 (germline): MNHNS, SASEGT. Deletions cut 0 bases from V and 3 bases from J, with 3 bases between. CDR3 DNA sequence: TGTGCCAGCAGTGAAGCCAACTACGAGCAGTACGTC. This sequence encodes CASSEANYEQYV.

The chain couples TRBV28 to TRBJ2-7; D is unclear. CDR3 size: 12 residues. V lost 2 bases, J lost 5 bases, and 7 bases lay in between. From germline, CDR1 is MDHEN and CDR2 SYDVKM. The CDR3 bases are TGTGCCAGCAGTTTAAAGGGTCACGAGCAGTACTTC. Protein sequence: CASSLKGHEQYF.

V gene TRBV6-5 combines with J gene TRBJ2-2; TRBD1 agrees at 7 bases. The V and J ends lost 5 bases and 3 bases, in that order; junction bases with no gene match: 3. Germline CDR1 is MNHEY and CDR2 is SVGAGI. The CDR3 extends over 14 amino acids. This CDR3 is CASSHRGDTGELFF. The CDR3 DNA reads as TGTGCCAGCAGTCACAGGGGTGACACCGGGGAGCTGTTTTTT.

The chain recombines TRBV11-3 with TRBJ2-1, with a possible D match to TRBD2 (7 bases). This CDR3 comprises 16 residues. Per germline, CDR1 SGHNT and CDR2 YENEEA. V was trimmed by 1 base and J by 9 bases, leaving 19 bases between them. The CDR3 loop is CASSLGLNRGGGEQFF. In DNA, the CDR3 is TGTGCCAGCAGCTTAGGGTTGAATAGAGGGGGGGGTGAGCAGTTCTTC.

The chain is built from TRBV3-1 (or the pseudogene TRBV3-2) and TRBJ1-1, with 7 positions matching TRBD1. V trimming: 1 base; J trimming: 1 base; junction bases outside the gene matches: 12. The germline V gene encodes CDR1 LGHDT and CDR2 YNNKEL (reference sequence). The CDR3 consists of 18 residues. CDR3 coding DNA: TGTGCCAGCAGCCAAGGACAGGGCCGAAGTTGGGGGAACACTGAAGCTTTCTTT. Translated, it gives CASSQGQGRSWGNTEAFF.

The V gene is TRBV29-1, the J gene TRBJ1-1; tentatively, D is TRBD1 (5 bases). Trimming removed 6 bases at V and 4 bases at J, with 18 bases between. Germline values: CDR1 SQVTM, CDR2 ANQGSEA. CDR3 size: 14 residues. CDR3 sequence: CSVIYRTETTEAFF. CDR3 sequence (DNA): TGCAGCGTAATTTACAGGACGGAGACCACTGAAGCTTTCTTT.

This chain uses TRBV2 with TRBJ2-5; D might be TRBD2 (7 bases). The CDR3 covers 16 residues. Germline V gene data show CDR1 as SNHLY and CDR2 as FYNNEI. V lost 4 bases to trimming and J lost 2 bases, with 17 bases between them. CDR3 DNA: TGTGCCAGCAGTGTCGGACTAGGAGGGGGGCAAGAGACCCAGTACTTC. Translated: CASSVGLGGGQETQYF.

J is TRBJ2-3 and V is TRBV6-2 or TRBV6-3, with TRBD2 as a possible D gene (6 bases). The germline V gene encodes CDR1 MNHEY and CDR2 SVGEGT. V shed 5 bases and J shed 0 bases, with 12 bases lying between them. The CDR3 is 15 amino acids. The CDR3 here is CASSPLATSTDTQYF. CDR3 DNA sequence: TGTGCCAGCAGTCCCCTAGCGACTAGCACAGATACGCAGTATTTT.

The chain recombines TRBV5-4 with TRBJ2-4, with 9 nucleotides matching TRBD1. The germline CDR1 and CDR2 sequences are SGHNT and YYREEE (reference sequence). V lost 2 bases, J lost 1 base, and 13 bases stayed unmatched. The CDR3 contains 19 residues. This CDR3 is CASSFMTGGPVRAKNIQYF. CDR3 in DNA: TGTGCCAGCAGCTTTATGACAGGGGGACCCGTGCGGGCCAAAAACATTCAGTACTTC.

Here the CDR3 DNA reads TGTGCCAGCAGCTTAGGGGGGGGATTCTACGAGCAGTACGTC. Protein: CASSLGGGFYEQYV. The V and J genes are TRBV7-2 and TRBJ2-7, with TRBD2 matching over 7 bases. Germline lookup yields CDR1 SGHTA and CDR2 FQGNSA. The CDR3 totals 14 residues. The V gene end was trimmed by 1 base and the J gene end by 3 bases; junction bases not matched to a gene: 3.

V gene TRBV4-1 combines with J gene TRBJ2-5; 11 bases are a match to TRBD2. This CDR3 is built from 18 residues. Germline assignment: CDR1 MGHRA and CDR2 YSYEKL. After removal of 5 bases from V and 2 bases from J, the junction contained 13 bases not matched to a gene. CDR3 in amino acids: CASSAPGTSGTFQETQYF. CDR3 nucleotide sequence: TGCGCCAGCAGCGCCCCCGGGACTAGCGGCACGTTTCAAGAGACCCAGTACTTC.

This clone was seen just once. This chain joins TRBV5-4 and TRBJ2-5, with 13 bases aligning to TRBD2. The germline CDR1 and CDR2 sequences are SGHNT and YYREEE (reference sequence). The CDR3 loop spans 16 amino acids. Trimming at V came to 2 bases and at J to 4 bases, leaving 5 bases not matched to a gene. CDR3 nucleotide sequence: TGTGCCAGCAGCTTAGGGACTAGCGGGAACCGAGAGACCCAGTACTTC. This sequence encodes CASSLGTSGNRETQYF.

The gene calls are TRBV5-1 and TRBJ1-1, with D possibly matching TRBD1 (5 bases). The ends were cut back, 4 bases at V and 0 bases at J, with 13 bases in the middle. Germline V gives CDR1 SGHRS, CDR2 YFSETQ. CDR3 length: 15 residues. CDR3 loop: CASSAAGPLNTEAFF. In DNA, the CDR3 is TGCGCCAGCAGCGCGGCGGGACCGTTGAACACTGAAGCTTTCTTT.

The chain employs TRBV2 and TRBJ1-1; D remains unclear. The CDR3 length is 14 residues. Trimming removed 1 base from V and 5 bases from J, with 11 bases in between. Germline assignment: CDR1 SNHLY and CDR2 FYNNEI. This CDR3 reads CASSEVVPTTEAFF. CDR3 nucleotides: TGTGCCAGCAGTGAAGTGGTTCCGACGACTGAAGCTTTCTTT.

The genes are TRBV5-1 and TRBJ2-3; 13 positions match TRBD2. V was clipped by 2 bases and J by 0 bases; unmatched bases: 9. The CDR3 spans 19 residues. Germline values: CDR1 SGHRS, CDR2 YFSETQ. CDR3 DNA: TGCGCCAGCAGCTTCGGACTAGCGGGAGCATCCATTAGCACAGATACGCAGTATTTT. It specifies CASSFGLAGASISTDTQYF.